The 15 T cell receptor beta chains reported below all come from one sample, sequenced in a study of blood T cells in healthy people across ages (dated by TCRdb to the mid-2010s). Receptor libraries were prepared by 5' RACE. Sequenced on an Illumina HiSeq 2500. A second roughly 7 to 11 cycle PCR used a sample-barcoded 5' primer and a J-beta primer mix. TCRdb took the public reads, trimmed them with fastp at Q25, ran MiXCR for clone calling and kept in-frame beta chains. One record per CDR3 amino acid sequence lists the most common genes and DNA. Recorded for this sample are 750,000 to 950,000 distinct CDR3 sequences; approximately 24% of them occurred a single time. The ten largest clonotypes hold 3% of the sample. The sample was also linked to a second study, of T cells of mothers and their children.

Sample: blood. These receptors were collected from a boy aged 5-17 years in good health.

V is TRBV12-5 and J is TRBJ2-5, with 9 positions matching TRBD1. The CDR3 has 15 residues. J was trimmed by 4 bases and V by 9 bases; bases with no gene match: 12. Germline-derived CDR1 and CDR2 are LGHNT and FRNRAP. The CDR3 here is CASNSGTGNGETQYF. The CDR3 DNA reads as TGTGCTAGCAACTCCGGGACAGGGAACGGAGAGACCCAGTACTTC.

The CDR3 sequence is CASSLVASGETQYF. In nucleotides, the CDR3 is TGTGCCAGCAGCTTAGTCGCTAGCGGAGAGACCCAGTACTTC. The chain carries TRBV11-2 and TRBJ2-5; 7 bases are shared with TRBD2. This CDR3 has 14 residues. Trimming at V came to 1 base and at J to 4 bases, leaving 3 bases not matched to a gene. The germline CDR1 and CDR2 sequences are SGHAT and FQNNGV. The full variable domain, with the rest looked up from reference TRBV11-2 and TRBJ2-5, is EAGVAQSPRYKIIEKRQSVAFWCNPISGHATLYWYQQILGQGPKLLIQFQNNGVVDDSQLPKDRFSAERLKGVDSTLKIQPAKLEDSAVYLCASSLVASGETQYFGPGTRLLVL.

The CDR3 DNA is TGTGCCAGCAGCTCGGGACAGGCGACTGATACGGAGACCCAGTACTTC. Translating gives CASSSGQATDTETQYF. The chain carries TRBV5-4 and TRBJ2-5; 8 positions match TRBD1. CDR1 is SGHNT and CDR2 is YYREEE in the germline V gene (reference sequence). V shed 3 bases and J 5 bases; nucleotides not matched to a gene: 12. The CDR3 length is 16 residues.

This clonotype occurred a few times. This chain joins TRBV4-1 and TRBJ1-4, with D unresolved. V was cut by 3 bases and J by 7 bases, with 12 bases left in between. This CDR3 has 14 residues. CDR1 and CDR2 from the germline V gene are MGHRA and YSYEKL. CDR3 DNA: TGCGCCAGCAGCCACCCCGGGTGGAGTGAAAAACTGTTTTTT. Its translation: CASSHPGWSEKLFF.

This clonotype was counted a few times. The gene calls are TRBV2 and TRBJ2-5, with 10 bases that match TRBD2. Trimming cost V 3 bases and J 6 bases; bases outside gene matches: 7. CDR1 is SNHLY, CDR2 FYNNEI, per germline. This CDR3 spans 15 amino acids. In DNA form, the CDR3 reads TGTGCCAGCAGTGAGTCAGGACTAGCGGTACAGACCCAGTACTTC. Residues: CASSESGLAVQTQYF.

The CDR3: CASSLGAQLQETQYF. CDR3 nucleotide sequence: TGTGCCAGCAGCTTAGGCGCACAGCTCCAAGAGACCCAGTACTTC. This chain connects TRBV7-2 to TRBJ2-5; no clear D gene. This CDR3 has 15 amino acids. V was pared by 1 base and J by 1 base, with 10 bases between. Germline V gene sequence: CDR1 SGHTA, CDR2 FQGNSA.

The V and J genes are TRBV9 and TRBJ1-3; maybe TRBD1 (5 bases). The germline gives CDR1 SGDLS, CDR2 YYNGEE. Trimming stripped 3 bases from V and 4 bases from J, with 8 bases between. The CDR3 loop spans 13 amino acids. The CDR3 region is CASSGRDGNTIYF. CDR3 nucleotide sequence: TGTGCCAGCAGCGGCAGGGACGGAAACACCATATATTTT.

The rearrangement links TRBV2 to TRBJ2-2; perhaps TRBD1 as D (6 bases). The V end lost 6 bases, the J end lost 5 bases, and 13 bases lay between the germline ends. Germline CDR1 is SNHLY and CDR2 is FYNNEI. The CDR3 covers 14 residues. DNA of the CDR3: TGTGCCAGCAGCGGGGACACGCATACCGGGGAGCTGTTTTTT. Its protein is CASSGDTHTGELFF.

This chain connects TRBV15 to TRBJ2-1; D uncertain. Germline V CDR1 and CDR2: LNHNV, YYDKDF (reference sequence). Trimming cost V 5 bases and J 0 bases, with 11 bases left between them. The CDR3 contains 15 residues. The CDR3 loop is CATSGVLSSYNEQFF. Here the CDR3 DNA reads TGTGCCACCAGCGGAGTCCTAAGCTCCTACAATGAGCAGTTCTTC.

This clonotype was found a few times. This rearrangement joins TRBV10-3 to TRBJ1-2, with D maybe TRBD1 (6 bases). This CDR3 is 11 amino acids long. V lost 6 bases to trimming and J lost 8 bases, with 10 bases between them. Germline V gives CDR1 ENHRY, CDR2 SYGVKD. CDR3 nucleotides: TGTGCCATCAGCTCAGGGGACGGCTACACCTTC. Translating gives CAISSGDGYTF.

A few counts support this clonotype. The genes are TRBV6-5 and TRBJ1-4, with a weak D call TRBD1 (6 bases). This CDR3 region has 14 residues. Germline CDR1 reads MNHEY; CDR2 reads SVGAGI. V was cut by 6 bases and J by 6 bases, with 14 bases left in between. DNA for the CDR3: TGTGCCAGCAGCCAGGGGAGGCTGGATGAAAAACTGTTTTTT. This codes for CASSQGRLDEKLFF.

As DNA, the CDR3 is TGTGCCACCCAGACAGGGGGCTTCACTGAAGCTTTCTTT. Protein product: CATQTGGFTEAFF. The V call is TRBV10-3, the J call TRBJ1-1; 10 nucleotides align to TRBD1. CDR1 and CDR2 (germline): ENHRY, SYGVKD. The CDR3 spans 13 residues. Trimming took 10 bases from V and 4 from J; bases not matched to a gene: 6.

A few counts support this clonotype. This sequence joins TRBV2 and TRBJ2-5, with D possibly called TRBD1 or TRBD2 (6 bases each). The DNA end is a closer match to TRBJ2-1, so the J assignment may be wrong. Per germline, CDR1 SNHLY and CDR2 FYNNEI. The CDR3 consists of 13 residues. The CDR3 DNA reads TGTGCCAGCCTTGCCAACAGGGAGGCGGAGCAGTTCTTC. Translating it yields CASLANREAEQFF.

The CDR3 loop is CASSSRTGGNEQFF. For the CDR3, the DNA is TGTGCCAGCAGCTCAAGGACAGGGGGCAATGAGCAGTTCTTC. The rearrangement uses TRBV12-3 or TRBV12-4 and TRBJ2-5, with 10 nucleotides matching TRBD1. The closer fit of TRBJ2-1 to the DNA end suggests the J call may be wrong. The CDR3 is made up of 14 amino acids.

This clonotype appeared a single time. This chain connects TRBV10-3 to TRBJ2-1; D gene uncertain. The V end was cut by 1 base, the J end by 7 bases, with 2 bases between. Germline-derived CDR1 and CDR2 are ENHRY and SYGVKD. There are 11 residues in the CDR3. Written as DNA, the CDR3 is TGTGCCATCAGTGAGTGGAATGAGCAGTTCTTC. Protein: CAISEWNEQFF.